This T cell receptor beta chain was profiled in a study of blood T cell repertoires in COVID-19. Whole-study context: PBMCs, B-cell-depleted T cells, or T cells provided the cDNA or gDNA that made up the material.

As originally analysed: Counts of nucleated cells, estimated from reference gene primer amplification, were obtained. Sequencing used immunoSEQ multiplex PCR; TCRdb keeps in-frame clones, though not all of them. V and J calls and clone size are as listed in that table; D and trimming were resolved from the DNA. Among approximately 400,000 clones, roughly 90% were seen once, and the ten largest hold more than 0.95%. This clone was seen only a few times. Trimming took 2 bases from V and 1 from J, leaving 5 bases between them. This CDR3 spans 13 amino acids. Germline values: CDR1 SGHAT, CDR2 FQDESV (reference sequence).

This TCR was recovered from a man aged 35 to 55 with acute or convalescent COVID-19. The gene calls are TRBV11-1 and TRBJ1-1; D not certain. Source material: peripheral blood. The CDR3 sequence is CASSLQQNTEAFF. Here the CDR3 DNA reads TGTGCCAGCAGCTTACAACAGAACACTGAAGCTTTCTTT.